One sample yielded the 22 T cell receptor beta chains listed below, sequenced in a study of OX40 agonist ivuxolimab in advanced cancers. Assay: immunoSEQ multiplex PCR; the TCRdb copy retains only in-frame clones and omits some. The sample has 45,000 to 60,000 clones, roughly 80% seen once. The specimen comprised CD4+ or CD8+ T cells sorted from blood, sampled in a trial of the OX40 agonist ivuxolimab. These receptors were collected from an adult with an advanced solid tumor such as melanoma, head and neck, liver or kidney cancer.

This clone appeared a single time. The J gene is TRBJ1-2, the V gene TRBV7-2, with 10 bases that match TRBD1. This CDR3 contains 15 residues. Trimming at V came to 4 bases and at J to 4 bases, leaving 6 bases not matched to a gene. Germline assignment: CDR1 SGHTA and CDR2 FQGNSA. The CDR3 is CASSYGTGDIYGYTF. The CDR3 DNA reads as TGTGCCAGCAGCTACGGGACAGGGGACATCTATGGCTACACCTTC.

The chain joins TRBV6-5 to TRBJ2-1; D could derive from TRBD1 or TRBD2 (6 bases each). The V gene's germline CDR1 is MNHEY and CDR2 SVGAGI. The V gene lost 5 bases and the J gene lost 0 bases, with 11 bases spanning the gap. This CDR3 region has 15 residues. The CDR3 coding sequence is TGTGCCAGCAGTCGGGGGCCCCTCTCCTACAATGAGCAGTTCTTC. Translating gives CASSRGPLSYNEQFF.

This chain links TRBV9 with TRBJ2-7; D may correspond to TRBD1 or TRBD2 (5 bases each). Trimming removed 4 bases at V and 5 bases at J, with 16 bases between. The CDR3 runs 14 residues. Germline CDR1 is SGDLS and CDR2 is YYNGEE. In nucleotides, the CDR3 is TGTGCCAGCAGCCCTTGGGGGATTGCGGACGAGCAGTACTTC. It encodes CASSPWGIADEQYF.

V is TRBV11-3 and J is TRBJ2-3; 15 bases line up with TRBD2. The ends lost 3 bases at V and 3 bases at J; junction bases unmatched: 1. The CDR3 length is 16 residues. Germline CDR1 reads SGHNT; CDR2 reads YENEEA. CDR3 in amino acids: CASSFGLAGGTDTQYF. DNA for the CDR3: TGTGCCAGCAGCTTCGGACTAGCGGGGGGGACAGATACGCAGTATTTT.

In DNA form, the CDR3 reads TGCGCCAGCAGCCCCCAACAGGGTAGGAGGACCTACGAGCAGTACTTC. Residues: CASSPQQGRRTYEQYF. The chain combines TRBV4-1 with TRBJ2-7, with a tentative D call TRBD1 (6 bases). CDR3 length equals 16 residues. Germline assignment: CDR1 MGHRA and CDR2 YSYEKL. V was cut by 4 bases and J by 2 bases, with 18 bases left in between.

The genes are TRBV28 and TRBJ1-3; D not certain. The V end was cut by 6 bases, the J end by 8 bases, with 14 bases between. Per the germline V gene, CDR1 is MDHEN and CDR2 is SYDVKM. The CDR3 loop spans 13 amino acids. For the CDR3, the DNA is TGTGCCAGCAGGCTTAAACCTCTCTACACCATATATTTT. It is translated as CASRLKPLYTIYF.

The V and J genes are TRBV6-5 and TRBJ2-7; D is uncertain. Per the germline V gene, CDR1 is MNHEY and CDR2 is SVGAGI. The V and J ends lost 4 bases and 2 bases respectively, with 15 bases between them. The CDR3 extends over 15 amino acids. The DNA of the CDR3 is TGTGCCAGCAGTTCTTATTTGGGCAACACCTACGAGCAGTACTTC. This sequence encodes CASSSYLGNTYEQYF.

The genes are TRBV2 and TRBJ2-1; the match to TRBD2 covers 8 bases. The V gene's germline CDR1 is SNHLY and CDR2 FYNNEI. V gave up 6 bases and J gave up 5 bases; unmatched junction bases: 15. The CDR3 length is 17 residues. CDR3 protein: CASSQRLQRGPNNEQFF. The DNA of the CDR3 is TGTGCCAGCAGCCAACGCCTTCAGCGGGGGCCCAACAATGAGCAGTTCTTC.

The V call is TRBV6-5, the J call TRBJ1-1; 8 bases agree with TRBD1. Germline lookup yields CDR1 MNHEY and CDR2 SVGAGI. The CDR3 extends over 14 amino acids. Trimming at V came to 4 bases and at J to 5 bases, leaving 6 bases not matched to a gene. This CDR3 reads CASSLTGDGTEAFF. CDR3 coding DNA: TGTGCCAGCAGTTTGACAGGGGATGGGACTGAAGCTTTCTTT.

The genes are TRBV25-1 and TRBJ1-1; D is ambiguous. The CDR3 has 14 amino acids. Germline CDR1 is MGHDK and CDR2 is SYGVNS. The V gene lost 4 bases and the J gene lost 6 bases, with 15 bases spanning the gap. The CDR3 reads CASSAAGTSPEAFF. DNA for the CDR3: TGTGCCAGCAGTGCCGCGGGAACGTCCCCTGAAGCTTTCTTT.

The chain is built from TRBV5-6 and TRBJ2-5, with 7 nucleotides matching TRBD1. Germline V gives CDR1 SGHDT, CDR2 YYEEEE. V lost 4 bases and J lost 4; bases outside the gene matches: 4. The CDR3 spans 13 residues. The CDR3 is CASSVTGSETQYF. The CDR3 bases are TGTGCCAGCAGCGTGACAGGGTCAGAGACCCAGTACTTC. The full variable domain, with the rest looked up from reference TRBV5-6 and TRBJ2-5, is DAGVTQSPTHLIKTRGQQVTLRCSPKSGHDTVSWYQQALGQGPQFIFQYYEEEERQRGNFPDRFSGHQFPNYSSELNVNALLLGDSALYLCASSVTGSETQYFGPGTRLLVL.

V usage is TRBV5-4 and J usage is TRBJ2-1; 10 bases map to TRBD2. CDR3 size: 15 residues. Trimming cost V 8 bases and J 5 bases; bases outside gene matches: 10. Germline V gene lookup returns CDR1 SGHNT and CDR2 YYREEE (reference sequence). The CDR3 DNA sequence: TGTGCCAGTAAGACCGAGGGACTAGCGAACAATGAGCAGTTCTTC. Protein product: CASKTEGLANNEQFF. Looking up the rest from reference TRBV5-4 and TRBJ2-1 gives the full variable domain: ETGVTQSPTHLIKTRGQQVTLRCSSQSGHNTVSWYQQALGQGPQFIFQYYREEENGRGNFPPRFSGLQFPNYSSELNVNALELDDSALYLCASKTEGLANNEQFFGPGTRLTVL.

This rearrangement joins TRBV10-1 to TRBJ2-5; possibly TRBD1 for D (5 bases). CDR1 and CDR2 from the germline V gene are WNHNN and SYGVQD (reference sequence). Deletions cut 2 bases from V and 5 bases from J, with 12 bases between. The CDR3 is 14 amino acids. The CDR3, as DNA: TGCGCCAGCAGTGAGCTTGGGGCTTATGAGACCCAGTACTTC. Translating gives CASSELGAYETQYF.

The chain recombines TRBV5-1 with TRBJ2-7; TRBD1 agrees at 8 bases. Trimming removed 4 bases from V and 3 bases from J; junction bases left unmatched: 6. CDR1 and CDR2 (germline): SGHRS, YFSETQ. CDR3 size: 14 residues. CDR3 in amino acids: CASSVGQGLYEQYF. As DNA, the CDR3 is TGCGCCAGCAGCGTAGGACAGGGCCTCTACGAGCAGTACTTC.

This clone is judged medium-sized (0.01 to 0.1%). The genes are TRBV30 and TRBJ2-2; 13 nucleotides align to TRBD2. This CDR3 has 15 residues. V lost 0 bases, J lost 6 bases, and 1 base stayed unmatched. The V gene's germline CDR1 is GTSNPN and CDR2 SVGIG (reference sequence). This CDR3 is CAWSVLAGGPGELFF. As DNA, the CDR3 is TGTGCCTGGAGTGTACTAGCGGGAGGGCCCGGGGAGCTGTTTTTT.

The V gene is TRBV4-3, the J gene TRBJ2-2, with a possible D match to TRBD2 (6 bases). V was trimmed by 4 bases and J by 8 bases, leaving 20 bases between them. Germline V lookup: CDR1 LGHNA, CDR2 YSLEER. The CDR3 has 16 amino acids. This CDR3 reads CASSPTYGGPPGELFF. The CDR3 coding sequence is TGCGCCAGCAGCCCTACTTACGGGGGTCCCCCGGGGGAGCTGTTTTTT.

The genes are TRBV2 and TRBJ2-3; D is perhaps TRBD2 (6 bases). CDR1 is SNHLY, CDR2 FYNNEI, per germline. The CDR3 is made up of 15 amino acids. V lost 7 bases, J lost 1 base, and 15 bases lay in between. Here the CDR3 reads CASIDLPSGTDTQYF. CDR3 bases: TGTGCCAGCATAGACCTGCCTAGCGGCACAGATACGCAGTATTTT.

V is TRBV25-1 and J is TRBJ2-1; TRBD1 is a possible D gene (6 bases). Germline loops: CDR1 MGHDK, CDR2 SYGVNS. The CDR3 extends over 14 amino acids. Trimming left V 4 bases short and J 9 bases short, with 16 bases between. The CDR3 DNA follows: TGTGCCAGCAGTGCAAATTACGGACAGACTGAGCAGTTCTTC. The encoded protein is CASSANYGQTEQFF.

The table lists this clone with a few counts. The chain recombines TRBV10-1 with TRBJ2-7; 7 bases agree with TRBD1. With 7 bases clipped from V and 0 bases from J, the junction kept 9 bases outside the gene matches. The CDR3 is 15 amino acids. The germline CDR1 and CDR2 sequences are WNHNN and SYGVQD (reference sequence). CDR3 sequence: CASIHLDRYSYEQYF. CDR3 in DNA: TGCGCCAGCATTCATCTGGACAGGTACTCCTACGAGCAGTACTTC.

V is TRBV4-1 and J is TRBJ1-5, with 7 bases aligning to TRBD1. V trimming: 3 bases; J trimming: 6 bases; junction bases outside the gene matches: 8. This CDR3 contains 15 residues. Germline V lookup: CDR1 MGHRA, CDR2 YSYEKL. CDR3: CASSHETGVGQPQHF. CDR3 in DNA: TGCGCCAGCAGCCACGAAACAGGGGTCGGTCAGCCCCAGCATTTT.

The chain uses TRBV27 and TRBJ1-1; 7 nucleotides match TRBD1. V was clipped by 10 bases and J by 0 bases; unmatched bases: 11. The germline V gene has CDR1 MNHEY and CDR2 SMNVEV (reference sequence). The CDR3 is 15 amino acids. In nucleotides, the CDR3 is TGTGCCACCCGACTCTTGGGACAGATGAACACTGAAGCTTTCTTT. Encoded protein: CATRLLGQMNTEAFF.

The chain recombines TRBV27 with TRBJ1-3, with 9 bases that match TRBD1. Unmatched junction bases numbered 3, after V lost 4 bases and J lost 2 bases. CDR3 length equals 15 residues. CDR1 is MNHEY, CDR2 SMNVEV, per germline (reference sequence). CDR3 region: CASSYGTGPGNTIYF. The DNA for the CDR3 is TGTGCCAGCAGTTATGGGACAGGGCCTGGAAACACCATATATTTT.